This TCR beta chain was documented in a study of control samples from healthy donors and cancer patients. Germline assignment: CDR1 SGHTA and CDR2 FQGNSA. The CDR3 is 14 residues long. The V end was cut by 5 bases, the J end by 0 bases, with 7 bases between. The protocol was immunoSEQ multiplex PCR, while the TCRdb copy is restricted to in-frame clones and leaves out a portion. The sample lists about 160,000 clones, more than 85% occurring once. Sequencing was done on a sample of blood. J is TRBJ2-2 and V is TRBV7-2, with a possible D match to TRBD2 (6 bases). The sequence derives from a woman in her 30s in good health. This CDR3 reads CASSRDSNTGELFF. CDR3 in DNA: TGTGCCAGCAGCCGGGACTCGAACACCGGGGAGCTGTTTTTT.